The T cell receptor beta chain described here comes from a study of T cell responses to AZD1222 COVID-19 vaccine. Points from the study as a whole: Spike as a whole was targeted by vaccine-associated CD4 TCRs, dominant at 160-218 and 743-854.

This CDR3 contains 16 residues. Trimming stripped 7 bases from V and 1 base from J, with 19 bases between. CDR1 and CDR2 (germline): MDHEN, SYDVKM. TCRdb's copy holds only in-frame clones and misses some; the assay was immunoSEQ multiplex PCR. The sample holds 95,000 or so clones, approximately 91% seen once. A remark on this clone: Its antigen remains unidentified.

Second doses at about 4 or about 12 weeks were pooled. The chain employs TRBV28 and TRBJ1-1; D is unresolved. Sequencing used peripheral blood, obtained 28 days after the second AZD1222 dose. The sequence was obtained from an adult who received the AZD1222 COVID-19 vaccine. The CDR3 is CASKLITIRKNTEAFF. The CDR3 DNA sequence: TGTGCCAGCAAACTCATCACGATTCGTAAGAACACTGAAGCTTTCTTT.